This TCR beta chain was sequenced for a study of blood T cell repertoires in COVID-19. In its sample, this clone was seen once. This sample includes further DNA sequences coding for the same CDR3. How the authors handled the data: Reference gene primer amplification gave nucleated cell count estimates. Data came from immunoSEQ multiplex PCR; TCRdb stores just in-frame clones and leaves some out. V and J calls plus clone size are reproduced from that table; the DNA served to infer D and trimming. There are approximately 220,000 clones in the sample; 75% to 85% occur only once, and approximately 4.5% lies in the top ten. The CDR3 runs to 13 residues. V shed 0 bases and J shed 2 bases, with 5 bases lying between them. The V gene's germline CDR1 is SGHTS and CDR2 YDEGEE.

The receptor comes from a woman in her 70s with acute or convalescent COVID-19. Sequenced input: peripheral blood. The chain uses TRBV5-8 and TRBJ1-2; D gene unclear. For the CDR3, the DNA is TGTGCCAGCAGCTTGGACAGAAACTATGGCTACACCTTC. It encodes CASSLDRNYGYTF. Using reference TRBV5-8 and TRBJ1-2 for the parts outside the CDR3, the full variable domain is EAGVTQSPTHLIKTRGQQATLRCSPISGHTSVYWYQQALGLGLQFLLWYDEGEERNRGNFPPRFSGRQFPNYSSELNVNALELEDSALYLCASSLDRNYGYTFGSGTRLTVV.